A single count supports the clone carrying this TCR beta chain. The sample originates from a study of OX40 agonist ivuxolimab in advanced cancers. Study as a whole: Those enrolled were approximately 78% male, with a mean age of roughly 62 years and ages from roughly 20 to 85.

V dropped 4 bases and J dropped 5; count of bases not matched to a gene: 7. Germline lookup yields CDR1 SGHTS and CDR2 YDEGEE. This CDR3 spans 15 amino acids. Assay used: immunoSEQ multiplex PCR; TCRdb lists only in-frame clones, some missing. Of fewer than 30,000 clones in the sample, just under 75% were seen once. This TCR was sampled from an adult with an advanced solid tumor such as melanoma, head and neck, liver or kidney cancer. The specimen was CD4+ or CD8+ T cells sorted from blood, collected in a trial of the OX40 agonist ivuxolimab. This sequence joins TRBV5-8 and TRBJ2-1; 9 bases fit TRBD1. The DNA of the CDR3 is TGTGCCAGCAGCACGGACAGGGGCATTCACAATGAGCAGTTCTTC. This sequence encodes CASSTDRGIHNEQFF.